This TCR beta chain was recovered during a study of long-term antiretroviral therapy in people with HIV. To note about this clone: Its target is not known.

CDR1 MNHNS and CDR2 SASEGT come from the germline V gene. CDR3 length: 18 residues. The J segment lost 2 bases and the V segment lost 1 base, leaving 5 bases of the junction unmatched. Study results and limitations: Controls exceeded HIV repertoires in CDR3 length range.

Survey-level resolution applied to immunoSEQ assay v3.0. Sequencing used immunoSEQ multiplex PCR; TCRdb keeps in-frame clones, though not all of them. The sample includes tens of thousands of clones, around four fifths of them seen just once. PBMC samples from each donor numbered at least one pre-ART and at least two post-ART. Only United States sites treated participants with HIV. The specimen comprised unsorted PBMCs, sampled 1.1 years before starting antiretroviral therapy. The clonotype was recovered from a woman aged 40-49 years with HIV. The V gene is TRBV6-1, the J gene TRBJ2-7; 16 bases agree with TRBD2. CDR3 bases: TGTGCCAGCAGTGAAGTCGGGACTAGCGGGAGGGCCGCCTACGAGCAGTACTTC. Residues: CASSEVGTSGRAAYEQYF.